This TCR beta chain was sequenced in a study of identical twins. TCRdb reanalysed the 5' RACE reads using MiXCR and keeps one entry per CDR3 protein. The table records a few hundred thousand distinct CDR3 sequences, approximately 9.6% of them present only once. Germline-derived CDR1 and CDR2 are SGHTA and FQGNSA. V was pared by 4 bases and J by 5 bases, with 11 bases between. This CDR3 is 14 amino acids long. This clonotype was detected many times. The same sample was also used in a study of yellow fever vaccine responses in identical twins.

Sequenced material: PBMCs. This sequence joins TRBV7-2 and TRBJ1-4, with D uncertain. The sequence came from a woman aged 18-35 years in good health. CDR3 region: CASSSNSGNEKLFF. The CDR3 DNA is TGTGCCAGCAGCTCGAACAGCGGGAATGAAAAACTGTTTTTT.